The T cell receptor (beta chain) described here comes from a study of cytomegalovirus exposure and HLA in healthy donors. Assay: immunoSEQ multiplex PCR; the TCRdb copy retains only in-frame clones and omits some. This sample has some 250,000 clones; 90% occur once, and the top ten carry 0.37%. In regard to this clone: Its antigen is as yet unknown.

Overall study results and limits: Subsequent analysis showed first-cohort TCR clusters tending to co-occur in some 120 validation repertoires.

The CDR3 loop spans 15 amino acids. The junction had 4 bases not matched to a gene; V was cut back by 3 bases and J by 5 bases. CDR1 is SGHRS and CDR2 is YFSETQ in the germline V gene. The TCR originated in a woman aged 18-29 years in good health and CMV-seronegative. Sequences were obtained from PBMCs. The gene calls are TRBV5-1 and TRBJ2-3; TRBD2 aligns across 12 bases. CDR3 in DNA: TGCGCCAGCAGCTACCAGACTAGCGGGGGAGATACGCAGTATTTT. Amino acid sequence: CASSYQTSGGDTQYF.